This T cell receptor beta chain is from a study of T cell repertoires in cytomegalovirus infection. Turning to the study itself: Selection of CMV epitopes for the study included recently identified HLA-C-restricted and well-studied HLA-B-restricted ones. CMV infection together with matching HLA type was indicated by public TCR beta signatures.

TCRdb reanalysed the reads using MiXCR and keeps one entry per CDR3 protein. This table holds 900,000 to 950,000 distinct CDR3 sequences, around 32% found once. Trimming cost V 2 bases and J 7 bases, with 12 bases left between them. Germline-derived CDR1 and CDR2 are LGHNT and FRNRAP. This CDR3 contains 14 residues. Notes on this clonotype: As yet, its antigen is unknown.

Whole-study findings and limits: Across the ex vivo response, the dominant clonotypes were HLA-C-restricted CMV-specific TCR beta clonotypes. Carriage of CMV together with the relevant HLA was identifiable through cumulative public TCR beta family frequency.

The specimen comprised cultured CD8+ T cells from PBMCs, sampled from culture after CMV antigen stimulation. This sequence was found in a human donor in good health (CMV status not recorded). Some clones in this sample may be carry-over from other donors' samples. The gene calls are TRBV12-5 and TRBJ2-1; perhaps TRBD2 as D (6 bases). CDR3 nucleotide sequence: TGTGCTAGTGGTTTGAGCCTTCGGGGGAATGAGCAGTTCTTC. This encodes CASGLSLRGNEQFF.